Here is one TCR beta chain with its context. The antigen is unknown. This record comes from a study of shared clonotypes between healthy human individuals. The study's findings and limits: Sorted-subset samples were not fully sequenced, rarefaction indicated. The naive CD4 repertoires of several donors were compared, and roughly 5% of clonotypes were shared.

CDR3 length: 15 amino acids. Looked up from germline, CDR1 is KGHSH and CDR2 is LQKENI. V lost 0 bases and J lost 1, with 10 bases in between. Sequenced by immunoSEQ multiplex PCR; TCRdb stores in-frame clones only, minus some. Of fewer than 1 million clones listed, about 96% were seen once; the top ten hold over 0.2%. As defined, naive CD8 cells were CD45RO-negative and positively selected for CCR7, with terminally differentiated effector memory CD45RA+ cells excluded. The chain recombines TRBV18 with TRBJ2-7, with D possibly TRBD2 on 5 matching bases. This receptor was taken from a man aged 25-45 years in good health. The specimen was naive CD8+ T cells sorted from blood. The chain's CDR3 is CASSPPDWESYEQYF. CDR3 in DNA: TGTGCCAGCTCACCACCTGACTGGGAGTCCTACGAGCAGTACTTC. The full variable domain, completed using reference TRBV18 and TRBJ2-7, is NAGVMQNPRHLVRRRGQEARLRCSPMKGHSHVYWYRQLPEEGLKFMVYLQKENIIDESGMPKERFSAEFPKEGPSILRIQQVVRGDSAAYFCASSPPDWESYEQYFGPGTRLTVT.